This TCR beta chain emerged from a study of T cell repertoires in cytomegalovirus infection. Study-level background: Use of recently identified HLA-C-restricted and well-studied HLA-B-restricted CMV epitopes was part of the study. Matching HLA type and CMV infection were both indicated by public TCR beta signatures. Findings and caveats of the study: In two of eight donors, the top clonotype was HLA-C-restricted CMV-specific. Summed public TCR beta family frequency identified CMV carriers bearing the relevant HLA.

Each CDR3 protein is one row after TCRdb ran MiXCR on the reads. The sample includes around 800,000 distinct CDR3 sequences, about 31% of them seen just once. As for this clonotype: Antigen unknown.

The V gene's germline CDR1 is SGHVS and CDR2 FQNEAQ. The V end lost 1 base, the J end lost 2 bases, and 9 bases lay between the germline ends. This CDR3 is built from 16 residues. This chain connects TRBV7-8 to TRBJ1-6, with D possibly matching TRBD1 (6 bases). The origin of this receptor is a human donor in good health (CMV status not recorded). Some clones in this sample may be carry-over from other donors' samples. Sample: cultured CD8+ T cells from PBMCs, taken from culture after CMV antigen stimulation. CDR3 coding DNA: TGTGCCAGCAGCTTAGAGGACAGACCCTATAATTCACCCCTCCACTTT. Translation gives CASSLEDRPYNSPLHF.